A selection of T cell receptor beta chains follows, all from one sample in a study of CD8+ T cells in alopecia areata. Repertoires were generated with immunoSEQ multiplex PCR, while TCRdb's copy carries only in-frame clones and drops some. Among about 98,000 clones listed, over 40% were seen once. Source material: CD4+ T cells sorted from blood. These receptors were obtained from a human donor with alopecia areata. Both conserved end residues are part of each CDR3. The order of the fields is CDR3 protein, CDR3 DNA, V gene, J gene, D gene, clone size. D genes are given only for firm matches. A clone size is listed for some rows: how often the clone was seen (once, few, many), or a class if it is expanded.

CASSQVRASGRYEQYF	TGCGCCAGCAGCCAAGTGCGTGCTAGCGGGAGGTACGAGCAGTACTTC	TRBV4-3	TRBJ2-7	TRBD2	.
CASSPNLQETQYF	TGTGCCAGCTCACCAAACTTGCAAGAGACCCAGTACTTC	TRBV18	TRBJ2-5	.	.
CSVVRDRSYTGELFF	TGCAGCGTTGTTCGCGACAGGAGCTACACCGGGGAGCTGTTTTTT	TRBV29-1	TRBJ2-2	.	.
CSVGTLATHEQYF	TGCAGCGTTGGGACCCTGGCGACCCACGAGCAGTACTTC	TRBV29-1	TRBJ2-7	.	.
CSVERSSPGANVLTF	TGCAGCGTTGAAAGGTCGTCTCCGGGGGCCAACGTCCTGACTTTC	TRBV29-1	TRBJ2-6	.	few
CSTGEGNTEAFF	TGCAGCACAGGAGAGGGAAACACTGAAGCTTTCTTT	TRBV29-1	TRBJ1-1	.	.
CSGRLGLRTDTQYF	TGCAGCGGGCGGTTGGGGCTACGCACAGATACGCAGTATTTT	TRBV29-1	TRBJ2-3	.	few
CSVTTGRDTQYF	TGCAGCGTCACGACAGGGCGGGATACGCAGTATTTT	TRBV29-1	TRBJ2-3	TRBD1	few
CAWSVDLAGEQYF	TGTGCCTGGAGTGTAGATTTGGCTGGCGAGCAGTACTTC	TRBV30	TRBJ2-7	.	.
CASTRDRNNYEQYF	TGCGCCAGCACGCGGGACAGGAACAACTACGAGCAGTACTTC	TRBV5-1	TRBJ2-7	TRBD1	few
CASSSRDRPSWETQYF	TGTGCCAGCTCATCAAGAGACAGACCCTCATGGGAGACCCAGTACTTC	TRBV18	TRBJ2-5	.	.
CASSQTRGPDTQYF	TGTGCCAGCAGCCAAACTAGGGGCCCAGATACGCAGTATTTT	TRBV7-3	TRBJ2-3	.	.
CASSSRGQIYEQYF	TGCGCCAGCAGCTCAAGGGGACAGATCTACGAGCAGTACTTC	TRBV5-1	TRBJ2-7	TRBD1	.
CASSFGVLSSGANVLTF	TGTGCCAGCAGTTTTGGGGTCCTGAGCTCTGGGGCCAACGTCCTGACTTTC	TRBV28	TRBJ2-6	.	once
CASSLVPRGLSHGYTF	TGCGCCAGCAGCTTGGTCCCGCGGGGGCTATCCCACGGCTACACCTTC	TRBV5-1	TRBJ1-2	.	.
CSVEVQDSSNYGYTF	TGCAGCGTTGAAGTGCAGGACAGCTCTAACTATGGCTACACCTTC	TRBV29-1	TRBJ1-2	.	few
CASSAGTGTYEQYF	TGTGCCAGCAGTGCAGGGACGGGGACCTACGAGCAGTACTTC	TRBV2	TRBJ2-7	.	few
CASRGSGSNTETQYF	TGTGCCAGCAGGGGAAGCGGGAGCAACACCGAGACCCAGTACTTC	TRBV28	TRBJ2-5	TRBD2	.
CASSAPGLGIETQYF	TGTGCCAGCAGCGCCCCCGGGCTGGGGATCGAGACCCAGTACTTC	TRBV28	TRBJ2-5	.	once
CASSYPRSGTESSGANVLTF	TGCGCCAGCAGCTATCCTAGATCCGGGACGGAGAGCTCTGGGGCCAACGTCCTGACTTTC	TRBV5-1	TRBJ2-6	.	.
CSATHREETQYF	TGCAGCGCCACACATCGGGAAGAGACCCAGTACTTC	TRBV29-1	TRBJ2-5	.	.
CASSLGLTDTQYF	TGCGCCAGCAGCCTGGGACTCACAGATACGCAGTATTTT	TRBV5-1	TRBJ2-3	.	.
CASSPLLSGTGGDTQYF	TGTGCCAGCTCTCCCCTCCTCTCGGGGACAGGGGGCGATACGCAGTATTTT	TRBV18	TRBJ2-3	TRBD1	.
CSADPVPGTDTQYF	TGCAGCGCCGACCCTGTACCCGGCACAGATACGCAGTATTTT	TRBV29-1	TRBJ2-3	.	.
CASSSRPGTNNEQYF	TGTGCCAGCAGCTCTCGACCCGGGACAAACAACGAGCAGTACTTC	TRBV7-8	TRBJ2-7	.	.
CAWSRDRGAYGYTF	TGTGCCTGGAGCCGGGACAGGGGGGCCTATGGCTACACCTTC	TRBV30	TRBJ1-2	TRBD1	.
CSVDLAGGYEQYF	TGCAGCGTTGACCTAGCGGGAGGGTACGAGCAGTACTTC	TRBV29-1	TRBJ2-7	TRBD2	few
CAWTPDHGEQYF	TGTGCCTGGACCCCGGACCATGGCGAGCAGTACTTC	TRBV30	TRBJ2-7	.	.
CSALTTGQETQYF	TGCAGCGCCCTGACGACAGGACAAGAGACCCAGTACTTC	TRBV29-1	TRBJ2-5	.	few
CSGGPQSTDTQYF	TGCAGCGGCGGGCCCCAAAGCACAGATACGCAGTATTTT	TRBV29-1	TRBJ2-3	.	few
CASSREEGRFYEQYF	TGCGCCAGCAGTCGGGAGGAGGGCCGGTTCTACGAGCAGTACTTC	TRBV23-1	TRBJ2-7	.	.
CASRTGGRETQYF	TGTGCCAGCAGGACCGGGGGGCGTGAGACCCAGTACTTC	TRBV6-5	TRBJ2-5	.	once
CASSYDSNQPQHF	TGTGCCAGCAGTTATGATTCCAATCAGCCCCAGCATTTT	TRBV6-5	TRBJ1-5	.	.
CASNEQVRQGPTDF	TGTGCCAGCAACGAACAGGTGCGACAGGGGCCGACCGACTTC	TRBV27	TRBJ2-5	TRBD1	.